The rows below give T cell receptor beta chains drawn from one sample of a study of CXCR3-negative and CXCR3-positive naive CD8 T cells. TCRdb processed the 5' RACE reads again and assigns one entry to each CDR3 protein, with no DNA. The repertoire table contains 150,000 or so distinct CDR3 sequences. Sequenced material: naive CXCR3+ CD8+ T cells from blood. The receptors originated from a human donor in good health. Some clones in this sample may be carry-over from other donors' samples. CDR3s include the opening cysteine and the closing phenylalanine or tryptophan.

v_gene	j_gene	CDR3aa
TRBV5-5	TRBJ2-7	CASSSGHGLEQYF
TRBV5-1	TRBJ2-2	CASSPYPFDRTNTGELFF
TRBV7-2	TRBJ2-3	CASSPGVAGLDTQYF
TRBV29-1	TRBJ1-1	CSVEGVFPEAFF
TRBV28	TRBJ2-7	CASSFRHQGPYEQYF
TRBV4-1	TRBJ2-7	CASSQEEGLSYEQYF
TRBV19	TRBJ2-6	CASSTGWRSGANVLTF
TRBV6-2/TRBV6-3	TRBJ1-1	CASSYSKSPATEAFF
TRBV12-3/TRBV12-4	TRBJ2-1	CASSLQTSFEQFF
TRBV3-1	TRBJ2-2	CASSPLGEDTGELFF
TRBV7-8	TRBJ2-7	CASTPPVGGRTYEQYF
TRBV12-3/TRBV12-4	TRBJ2-5	CASSYNPLAGEETQYF
TRBV28	TRBJ1-6	CASSSGRYNSPLHF
TRBV9	TRBJ1-4	CASSAWGAMSEKLFF
TRBV27	TRBJ1-5	CASSPGADNQPQHF
TRBV7-9	TRBJ2-7	CASSLFGEQYF
TRBV5-1	TRBJ2-7	CASSLVGTYEQYF
TRBV4-1	TRBJ2-7	CASSLVPPDRASYEQYF
TRBV6-6	TRBJ2-7	CASSYGTPDYYEQYF
TRBV28	TRBJ2-7	CASSPLDSTYEQYF
TRBV14	TRBJ2-3	CASSPHQTSNTQYF
TRBV28	TRBJ2-7	CASSLLGGSSYEQYF
TRBV7-8	TRBJ2-6	CASSQKTASGANVLTF